Listed here are 8 T cell receptor beta chains from one sample, sequenced in a study of T cells in Graves' hyperthyroidism and ophthalmopathy. RNA transcripts yielded amplified TCR beta CDR3 regions. RT-PCR in the first round (using the HTBI primer set) targeted the TCR CDR3. Using its own MiXCR run on the multiplex PCR reads, TCRdb lists one record per CDR3 protein. This sample has about 290,000 distinct CDR3 sequences, with about a sixth found just once. Sequenced input: blood. The origin of the receptors is a woman aged 55-75 years with Graves' ophthalmopathy.

This clonotype appeared many times. The chain is built from TRBV24-1 and TRBJ2-5, with D possibly TRBD1 on 6 matching bases. V lost 4 bases, J lost 5 bases, and 16 bases lay in between. Germline V lookup: CDR1 KGHDR, CDR2 SFDVKD. The CDR3 contains 15 residues. In DNA form, the CDR3 reads TGTGCCACCAGTGACAACAGGCCAGGGGAGGAGACCCAGTACTTC. Protein: CATSDNRPGEETQYF.

This clonotype was seen repeatedly, ten times or more. The J gene is TRBJ2-5, the V gene TRBV11-2; unclear D gene. Trimming took 0 bases from V and 7 from J, leaving 9 bases between them. Germline CDR1 is SGHAT and CDR2 is FQNNGV. The CDR3 sequence is 13 residues long. DNA for the CDR3: TGTGCCAGCAGCTTAGATTTCGAAGGGACCCAGTACTTC. This codes for CASSLDFEGTQYF.

This sequence joins TRBV20-1 and TRBJ2-1; TRBD2 agrees at 8 bases. The CDR3 extends over 15 amino acids. Unmatched junction bases numbered 16, after V lost 5 bases and J lost 10 bases. Germline assignment: CDR1 DFQATT and CDR2 SNEGSKA (reference sequence). Here the CDR3 DNA reads TGCAGTGCTGCCAGACCGGGACTAGACGGATACGAGCAGTTCTTC. It encodes CSAARPGLDGYEQFF.

This clonotype was recorded at least ten times. The chain combines TRBV11-2 with TRBJ2-5; 9 nucleotides align to TRBD1. The V gene's germline CDR1 is SGHAT and CDR2 FQNNGV. Unmatched junction bases numbered 8, after V lost 2 bases and J lost 1 base. The CDR3 runs 17 residues. The CDR3 loop reads CASSLIGQGSPQETQYF. The CDR3 DNA reads as TGTGCCAGCAGCTTAATCGGACAGGGGTCCCCCCAAGAGACCCAGTACTTC.

This clonotype was observed at least ten times. This rearrangement joins TRBV5-1 to TRBJ1-6, with no clear D. CDR3 size: 14 residues. Germline V gene sequence: CDR1 SGHRS, CDR2 YFSETQ. Trimming pared 0 bases from V and 11 bases from J, leaving 12 bases between. Written as DNA, the CDR3 is TGCGCCAGCAGCTTGGATGTAGGTGGGGCACCCCTCCACTTT. It is translated as CASSLDVGGAPLHF.

This clonotype was recorded many times. The V call is TRBV28, the J call TRBJ2-1; 9 positions agree with TRBD2. The CDR3 has 17 residues. From germline, CDR1 is MDHEN and CDR2 SYDVKM. Unmatched junction bases numbered 13, after V lost 6 bases and J lost 4 bases. The DNA of the CDR3 is TGTGCCAGCAGATCACAGCCCCAGCGGGGGGCATACAATGAGCAGTTCTTC. Protein sequence: CASRSQPQRGAYNEQFF.

The chain is built from TRBV3-1 and TRBJ2-2; 8 bases match TRBD1. CDR1 and CDR2 (germline): LGHDT, YNNKEL (reference sequence). This CDR3 region has 17 residues. The junction had 10 bases not matched to a gene; V was cut back by 6 bases and J by 1 base. CDR3 sequence: CASSQNGQGLNTGELFF. CDR3 nucleotide sequence: TGTGCCAGCAGTCAAAACGGACAGGGCCTGAACACCGGGGAGCTGTTTTTT.

This clonotype was detected a few times. The V call is TRBV15, the J call TRBJ1-6; D is unresolved. Germline V gene lookup returns CDR1 LNHNV and CDR2 YYDKDF (reference sequence). The CDR3 has 15 residues. V lost 0 bases, J lost 10 bases, and 13 bases lay in between. The CDR3, as DNA: TGTGCCACCAGCAGAGATCAAGGGATTTCGTCACCCCTCCACTTT. Its protein is CATSRDQGISSPLHF.